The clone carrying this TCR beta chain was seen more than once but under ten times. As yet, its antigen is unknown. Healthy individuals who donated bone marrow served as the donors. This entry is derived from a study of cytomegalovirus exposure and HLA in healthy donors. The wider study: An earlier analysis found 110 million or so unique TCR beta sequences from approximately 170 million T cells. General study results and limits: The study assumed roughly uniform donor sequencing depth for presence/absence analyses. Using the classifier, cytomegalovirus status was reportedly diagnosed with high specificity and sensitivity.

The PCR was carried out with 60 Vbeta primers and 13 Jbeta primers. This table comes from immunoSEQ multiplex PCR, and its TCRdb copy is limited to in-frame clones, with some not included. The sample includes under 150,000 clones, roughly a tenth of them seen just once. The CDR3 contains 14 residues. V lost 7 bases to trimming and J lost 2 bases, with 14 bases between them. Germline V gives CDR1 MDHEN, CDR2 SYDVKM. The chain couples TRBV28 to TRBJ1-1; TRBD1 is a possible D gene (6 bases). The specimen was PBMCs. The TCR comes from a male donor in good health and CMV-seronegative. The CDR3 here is CASNIIQGNTEAFF. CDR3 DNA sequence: TGTGCCAGCAACATAATACAGGGAAACACTGAAGCTTTCTTT.